Shown below are 21 T cell receptor beta chains from a single sample sequenced in a study of beta chain features in type 1 diabetes. Study-level findings and limits: In every one of the four CD4+ subsets, TCRB CDR3s were moderately but significantly shorter in Type 1 diabetes patients.

As every portion of the isolated RNA was reverse transcribed, the sequencing read expressed TCRB transcripts. TCRdb's table, derived via immunoSEQ multiplex PCR, lists solely in-frame clones and lacks some. The data show 40,000 or so clones, over 60% seen once. Antigens for these TCRs are unknown. Sequenced: Tregs from blood. Every receptor here comes from a young woman with type 1 diabetes.

J is TRBJ2-7 and V is TRBV7-8, with D maybe TRBD1 (5 bases). Trimming pared 5 bases from V and 3 bases from J, leaving 11 bases between. The CDR3 extends over 13 amino acids. Per germline, CDR1 SGHVS and CDR2 FQNEAQ. This CDR3 reads CASSEDRIYEQYF. The CDR3 bases are TGTGCCAGCAGCGAAGACAGAATCTACGAGCAGTACTTC. Combining the CDR3 with reference TRBV7-8 and TRBJ2-7 gives the whole variable domain GAGVSQSPRYKVAKRGQDVALRCDPISGHVSLFWYQQALGQGPEFLTYFQNEAQLDKSGLPSDRFFAERPEGSVSTLKIQRTQQEDSAVYLCASSEDRIYEQYFGPGTRLTVT.

The chain combines TRBV4-3 with TRBJ1-5; unclear D gene. Germline V gene sequence: CDR1 LGHNA, CDR2 YSLEER. The V end lost 1 base, the J end lost 0 bases, and 10 bases lay between the germline ends. There are 16 residues in the CDR3. The CDR3, as DNA: TGCGCCAGCAGCCAAGGTCGAGGGAGTAGCAATCAGCCCCAGCATTTT. Encoded protein: CASSQGRGSSNQPQHF.

The chain is built from TRBV7-8 and TRBJ1-1, with unresolved D. V shed 4 bases and J shed 6 bases, with 9 bases lying between them. Germline V gives CDR1 SGHVS, CDR2 FQNEAQ. The CDR3 runs 12 residues. As DNA, the CDR3 is TGTGCCAGCAGCTACCGCGGGGCTGAAGCTTTCTTT. Translated: CASSYRGAEAFF.

The chain recombines TRBV9 with TRBJ1-1, with a tentative D call TRBD1 (6 bases). The germline V gene encodes CDR1 SGDLS and CDR2 YYNGEE. V was shortened by 4 bases and J by 5 bases, with 15 bases between the two germline ends. This CDR3 is built from 14 residues. DNA for the CDR3: TGTGCCAGCAGCCCTGGGGGGGCGCGGACTGAAGCTTTCTTT. Its translation is CASSPGGARTEAFF.

V gene TRBV6-5 combines with J gene TRBJ2-3, with 9 bases fitting TRBD2. The germline gives CDR1 MNHEY, CDR2 SVGAGI. There are 16 residues in the CDR3. Unmatched junction bases numbered 6, after V lost 0 bases and J lost 5 bases. The CDR3 DNA reads TGTGCCAGCAGTTACTCGGGCGGGAGGGCCAGAGATACGCAGTATTTT. Residues: CASSYSGGRARDTQYF.

This clone has more than one count but fewer than ten. The genes are TRBV9 and TRBJ1-2, with D tentatively TRBD1 (6 bases). CDR1 SGDLS and CDR2 YYNGEE come from the germline V gene. The CDR3 is 14 amino acids. Trimming pared 1 base from V and 2 bases from J, leaving 9 bases between. The CDR3 DNA reads TGTGCCAGCAGCGTAACAGGACAGAACTATGGCTACACCTTC. Amino acid sequence: CASSVTGQNYGYTF.

The J gene is TRBJ1-4, the V gene TRBV4-3, with 8 bases fitting TRBD1. CDR1 and CDR2 from the germline V gene are LGHNA and YSLEER. CDR3 length: 16 residues. The V segment lost 0 bases and the J segment 7 bases; nucleotides outside the gene matches: 7. As DNA, the CDR3 is TGCGCCAGCAGCCAAGAGAGGGGGCAGGGGGCTGAAAAACTGTTTTTT. Translating gives CASSQERGQGAEKLFF.

The chain has TRBV11-2 and TRBJ2-5; tentative D call: TRBD2 (5 bases). The DNA matches TRBJ2-7 better at its end, which makes the J call doubtful. The germline CDR1 and CDR2 sequences are SGHAT and FQNNGV. The CDR3 covers 17 residues. CDR3 nucleotides: TGTGCCAGCAGCTTGCGGGCTGAGCGCCTTAGCTCCTACGAGCAGTACTTC. Translated, it gives CASSLRAERLSSYEQYF.

The V gene is TRBV11-2, the J gene TRBJ2-3, with D possibly being TRBD1 (6 bases). This CDR3 comprises 17 residues. V was trimmed by 5 bases and J by 4 bases, leaving 22 bases between them. Germline loops: CDR1 SGHAT, CDR2 FQNNGV. The CDR3 is CASSSITGFITADTQYF. The CDR3 nucleotides are TGTGCCAGCAGCAGCATTACAGGGTTTATTACCGCAGATACGCAGTATTTT.

This chain connects TRBV27 to TRBJ1-2; the match to TRBD1 covers 7 bases. The ends lost 0 bases at V and 6 bases at J; junction bases unmatched: 4. This CDR3 is 14 amino acids long. Germline V lookup: CDR1 MNHEY, CDR2 SMNVEV (reference sequence). The CDR3 is CASSLSWQGDGYTF. CDR3 nucleotides: TGTGCCAGCAGTTTATCGTGGCAGGGGGATGGCTACACCTTC.

The chain links TRBV27 to TRBJ2-3; tentative D call: TRBD2 (6 bases). V lost 4 bases and J 4 bases, leaving 12 bases between the germline ends. Per germline, CDR1 MNHEY and CDR2 SMNVEV (reference sequence). The CDR3 totals 14 residues. The CDR3 loop is CASSYWGEADTQYF. The CDR3 nucleotides read TGTGCCAGCAGTTACTGGGGGGAGGCAGATACGCAGTATTTT.

The chain links TRBV5-1 to TRBJ2-2, with D maybe TRBD1 (6 bases). V lost 0 bases, J lost 4 bases, and 13 bases lay in between. Germline V gene sequence: CDR1 SGHRS, CDR2 YFSETQ. The CDR3 covers 16 residues. The CDR3 here is CASSLDRAAGTGELFF. As DNA, the CDR3 is TGCGCCAGCAGCTTGGACAGGGCCGCCGGCACCGGGGAGCTGTTTTTT.

The chain joins TRBV5-1 to TRBJ2-7, with a weak D call TRBD1 (6 bases). V lost 3 bases and J lost 3, with 10 bases in between. This CDR3 contains 13 residues. CDR1 SGHRS and CDR2 YFSETQ come from the germline V gene. This CDR3 reads CASSWDTRYEQYF. CDR3 sequence (DNA): TGCGCCAGCAGCTGGGACACCCGCTACGAGCAGTACTTC.

The rearrangement links TRBV7-2 to TRBJ2-7; 8 bases align to TRBD1. This CDR3 contains 15 residues. CDR1 is SGHTA and CDR2 is FQGNSA in the germline V gene. J was trimmed by 4 bases and V by 5 bases; bases with no gene match: 10. In DNA form, the CDR3 reads TGTGCCAGCAGCCCGCGGACAGGGCTAAATTACGAGCAGTACTTC. Translating gives CASSPRTGLNYEQYF.

The chain uses TRBV6-5 and TRBJ1-5, with D tentatively TRBD1 (6 bases). CDR1 is MNHEY and CDR2 is SVGAGI in the germline V gene. The V end lost 6 bases, the J end lost 5 bases, and 17 bases lay between the germline ends. This CDR3 spans 15 amino acids. The CDR3 DNA follows: TGTGCCAGCAGCCCAATTGTTGGGGGCTATCAGCCCCAGCATTTT. This sequence encodes CASSPIVGGYQPQHF.

The J gene is TRBJ1-1, the V gene TRBV27; 8 bases map to TRBD1. The V gene end was trimmed by 5 bases and the J gene end by 11 bases; junction bases not matched to a gene: 7. Germline V gene sequence: CDR1 MNHEY, CDR2 SMNVEV (reference sequence). The CDR3 covers 12 residues. CDR3 in DNA: TGTGCCAGCAGTGCCCGGACAGGGAGCGCTTTCTTT. Its protein product is CASSARTGSAFF.

This chain uses TRBV7-9 with TRBJ2-7; a possible D gene is TRBD1 (6 bases). The CDR3 spans 16 residues. V lost 9 bases and J 3 bases, leaving 24 bases between the germline ends. From germline, CDR1 is SEHNR and CDR2 FQNEAQ (reference sequence). The CDR3 DNA reads as TGTGCCAGTCCAACTCGTCCTGGACAGCGAAACTACGAGCAGTACTTC. This translates into CASPTRPGQRNYEQYF.

The genes are TRBV5-1 and TRBJ2-3; 10 bases align to TRBD2. With V trimmed by 4 bases and J by 10 bases, 15 bases remained unmatched. This CDR3 is 16 amino acids long. The germline gives CDR1 SGHRS, CDR2 YFSETQ. This CDR3 reads CASSPKETSGVYPQYF. CDR3 DNA sequence: TGCGCCAGCAGCCCAAAGGAAACTAGCGGGGTATATCCGCAGTATTTT. The complete variable domain, with remaining parts taken from reference TRBV5-1 and TRBJ2-3, reads KAGVTQTPRYLIKTRGQQVTLSCSPISGHRSVSWYQQTPGQGLQFLFEYFSETQRNKGNFPGRFSGRQFSNSRSEMNVSTLELGDSALYLCASSPKETSGVYPQYFGPGTRLTVL.

The chain has TRBV7-9 and TRBJ2-5; a possible D gene is TRBD2 (5 bases). The CDR3 is made up of 12 amino acids. With 5 bases removed from V and 5 bases from J, the gap between germline ends came to 9 bases. The germline V gene has CDR1 SEHNR and CDR2 FQNEAQ (reference sequence). The CDR3 DNA sequence: TGTGCCAGCAGCCCCAGGAGGGAGACCCAGTACTTC. This encodes CASSPRRETQYF.

The CDR3 DNA follows: TGTGCCAGCAGCTTAGTACGCGGGAGGGCCTACGAGCAGTACTTC. This codes for CASSLVRGRAYEQYF. The chain links TRBV7-9 to TRBJ2-7, with 9 bases that match TRBD2. The V gene's germline CDR1 is SEHNR and CDR2 FQNEAQ (reference sequence). The CDR3 spans 15 residues. J gave up 2 bases and V 1 base, and 3 bases lay outside the gene matches.

This rearrangement joins TRBV7-2 to TRBJ2-2; no firm D call. Germline V gives CDR1 SGHTA, CDR2 FQGNSA. V gave up 1 base and J gave up 7 bases, with 7 bases separating them. The CDR3 runs to 13 residues. The CDR3 coding sequence is TGTGCCAGCAGCTTAGACTTAGTCGGGGAGCTGTTTTTT. Translation gives CASSLDLVGELFF.